The clone carrying this T cell receptor beta chain occurred many times. In building TCR beta libraries, iRepertoire HTBI primers were used together with Arm-PCR of CDR3 regions. As handled by the study authors: The identification of 60 or so TRBV and around 15 TRBJ segments was made across samples. TCRdb reprocessed the multiplex PCR reads with MiXCR, giving one entry per CDR3 protein. The V and J calls follow TCRdb's processing rather than the paper's. The sample includes fewer than 450,000 distinct CDR3 sequences, around 24% of them seen just once. Losses at the gene ends were 2 bases for V and 3 bases for J; bases not matched to a gene: 8. Germline lookup yields CDR1 SNHLY and CDR2 FYNNEI. The CDR3 is 16 amino acids. The source of the sample is a study of regulatory T cells in long-lasting Graves disease. Stated time point: persistent/refractory GD, antithyroid drugs over 5 years with positive TRAb. Researchers made the TCR library from RNA that was extracted from PBMCs.

The TCR comes from a female donor with Graves disease. This sample comprised peripheral blood mononuclear cells (PBMCs), obtained when the disease was refractory, from a patient treated with antithyroid drugs. The chain combines TRBV2 with TRBJ2-7; 9 bases fit TRBD1. The CDR3: CASSEYVGTGYYEQYF. DNA for the CDR3: TGTGCCAGCAGTGAATACGTTGGGACAGGGTACTACGAGCAGTACTTC.